This T cell receptor (beta chain) was sequenced in a study of blood T cell repertoires in COVID-19. Study summary: Samples taken during acute and convalescent COVID-19 were collected in the United States, Italy and Spain. In each case, the material was cDNA or gDNA derived from T cells, B-cell-depleted T cells, or PBMCs.

Germline-derived CDR1 and CDR2 are SGHDT and YYEEEE. After removal of 1 base from V and 2 bases from J, the junction contained 6 bases not matched to a gene. The CDR3 covers 16 residues. Patients at the Seattle site were enrolled during active infection and followed longitudinally. Method: immunoSEQ multiplex PCR; TCRdb's copy keeps in-frame clones and lacks some. The data hold 300,000 to 450,000 clones, with around 87% observed a single time. The sequenced sample consisted of peripheral blood. V gene TRBV5-6 combines with J gene TRBJ2-1; TRBD2 agrees at 7 bases. The TCR originated in a woman aged 25 to 39 with COVID-19, enrolled during active disease. Here the CDR3 reads CASSLYGRETYNEQFF. The CDR3 DNA follows: TGTGCCAGCAGCTTGTACGGGCGGGAGACCTACAATGAGCAGTTCTTC.